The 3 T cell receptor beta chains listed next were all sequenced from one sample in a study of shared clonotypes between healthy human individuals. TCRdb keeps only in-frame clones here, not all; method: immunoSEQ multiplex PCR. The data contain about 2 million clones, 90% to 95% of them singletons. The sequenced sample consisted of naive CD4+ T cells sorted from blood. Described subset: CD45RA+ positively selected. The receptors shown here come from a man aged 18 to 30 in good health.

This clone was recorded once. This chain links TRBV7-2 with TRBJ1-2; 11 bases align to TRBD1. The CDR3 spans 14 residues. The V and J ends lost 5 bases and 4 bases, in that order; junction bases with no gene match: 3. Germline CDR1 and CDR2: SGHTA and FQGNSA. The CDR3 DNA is TGTGCCAGCAGCCACGGACAGGGGGCCTATGGCTACACCTTC. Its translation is CASSHGQGAYGYTF.

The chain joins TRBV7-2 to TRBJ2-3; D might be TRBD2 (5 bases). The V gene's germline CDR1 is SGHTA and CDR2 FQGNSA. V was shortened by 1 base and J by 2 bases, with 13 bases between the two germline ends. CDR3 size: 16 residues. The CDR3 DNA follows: TGTGCCAGCAGCTTAGGCGGGCGTAAGGACACAGATACGCAGTATTTT. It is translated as CASSLGGRKDTDTQYF.

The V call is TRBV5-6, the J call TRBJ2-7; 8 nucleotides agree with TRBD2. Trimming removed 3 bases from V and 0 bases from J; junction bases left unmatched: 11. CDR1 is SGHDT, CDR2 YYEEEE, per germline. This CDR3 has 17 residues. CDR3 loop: CASSYQSTSDSSYEQYF. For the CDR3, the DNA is TGTGCCAGCAGCTATCAATCGACTAGCGACAGCTCCTACGAGCAGTACTTC.